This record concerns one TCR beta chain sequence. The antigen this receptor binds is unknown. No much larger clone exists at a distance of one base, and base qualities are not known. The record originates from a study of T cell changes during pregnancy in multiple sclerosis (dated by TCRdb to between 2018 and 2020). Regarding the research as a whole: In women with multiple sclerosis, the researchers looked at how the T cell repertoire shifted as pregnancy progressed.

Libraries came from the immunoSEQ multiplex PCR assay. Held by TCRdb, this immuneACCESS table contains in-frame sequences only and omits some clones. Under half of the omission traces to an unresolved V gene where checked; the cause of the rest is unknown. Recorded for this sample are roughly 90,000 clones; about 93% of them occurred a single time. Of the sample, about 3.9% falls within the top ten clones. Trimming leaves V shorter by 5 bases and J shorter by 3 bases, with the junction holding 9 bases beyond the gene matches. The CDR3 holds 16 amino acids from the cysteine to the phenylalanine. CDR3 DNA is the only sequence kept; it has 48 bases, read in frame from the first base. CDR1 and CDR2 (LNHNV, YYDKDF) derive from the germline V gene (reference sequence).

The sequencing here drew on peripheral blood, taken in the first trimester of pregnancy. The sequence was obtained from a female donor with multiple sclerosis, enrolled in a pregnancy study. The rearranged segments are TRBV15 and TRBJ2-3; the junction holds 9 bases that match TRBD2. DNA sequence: TGTGCCACCAGCCGTAAGGGGGCGGGGGGGACAGATACGCAGTATTTT. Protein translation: CATSRKGAGGTDTQYF.